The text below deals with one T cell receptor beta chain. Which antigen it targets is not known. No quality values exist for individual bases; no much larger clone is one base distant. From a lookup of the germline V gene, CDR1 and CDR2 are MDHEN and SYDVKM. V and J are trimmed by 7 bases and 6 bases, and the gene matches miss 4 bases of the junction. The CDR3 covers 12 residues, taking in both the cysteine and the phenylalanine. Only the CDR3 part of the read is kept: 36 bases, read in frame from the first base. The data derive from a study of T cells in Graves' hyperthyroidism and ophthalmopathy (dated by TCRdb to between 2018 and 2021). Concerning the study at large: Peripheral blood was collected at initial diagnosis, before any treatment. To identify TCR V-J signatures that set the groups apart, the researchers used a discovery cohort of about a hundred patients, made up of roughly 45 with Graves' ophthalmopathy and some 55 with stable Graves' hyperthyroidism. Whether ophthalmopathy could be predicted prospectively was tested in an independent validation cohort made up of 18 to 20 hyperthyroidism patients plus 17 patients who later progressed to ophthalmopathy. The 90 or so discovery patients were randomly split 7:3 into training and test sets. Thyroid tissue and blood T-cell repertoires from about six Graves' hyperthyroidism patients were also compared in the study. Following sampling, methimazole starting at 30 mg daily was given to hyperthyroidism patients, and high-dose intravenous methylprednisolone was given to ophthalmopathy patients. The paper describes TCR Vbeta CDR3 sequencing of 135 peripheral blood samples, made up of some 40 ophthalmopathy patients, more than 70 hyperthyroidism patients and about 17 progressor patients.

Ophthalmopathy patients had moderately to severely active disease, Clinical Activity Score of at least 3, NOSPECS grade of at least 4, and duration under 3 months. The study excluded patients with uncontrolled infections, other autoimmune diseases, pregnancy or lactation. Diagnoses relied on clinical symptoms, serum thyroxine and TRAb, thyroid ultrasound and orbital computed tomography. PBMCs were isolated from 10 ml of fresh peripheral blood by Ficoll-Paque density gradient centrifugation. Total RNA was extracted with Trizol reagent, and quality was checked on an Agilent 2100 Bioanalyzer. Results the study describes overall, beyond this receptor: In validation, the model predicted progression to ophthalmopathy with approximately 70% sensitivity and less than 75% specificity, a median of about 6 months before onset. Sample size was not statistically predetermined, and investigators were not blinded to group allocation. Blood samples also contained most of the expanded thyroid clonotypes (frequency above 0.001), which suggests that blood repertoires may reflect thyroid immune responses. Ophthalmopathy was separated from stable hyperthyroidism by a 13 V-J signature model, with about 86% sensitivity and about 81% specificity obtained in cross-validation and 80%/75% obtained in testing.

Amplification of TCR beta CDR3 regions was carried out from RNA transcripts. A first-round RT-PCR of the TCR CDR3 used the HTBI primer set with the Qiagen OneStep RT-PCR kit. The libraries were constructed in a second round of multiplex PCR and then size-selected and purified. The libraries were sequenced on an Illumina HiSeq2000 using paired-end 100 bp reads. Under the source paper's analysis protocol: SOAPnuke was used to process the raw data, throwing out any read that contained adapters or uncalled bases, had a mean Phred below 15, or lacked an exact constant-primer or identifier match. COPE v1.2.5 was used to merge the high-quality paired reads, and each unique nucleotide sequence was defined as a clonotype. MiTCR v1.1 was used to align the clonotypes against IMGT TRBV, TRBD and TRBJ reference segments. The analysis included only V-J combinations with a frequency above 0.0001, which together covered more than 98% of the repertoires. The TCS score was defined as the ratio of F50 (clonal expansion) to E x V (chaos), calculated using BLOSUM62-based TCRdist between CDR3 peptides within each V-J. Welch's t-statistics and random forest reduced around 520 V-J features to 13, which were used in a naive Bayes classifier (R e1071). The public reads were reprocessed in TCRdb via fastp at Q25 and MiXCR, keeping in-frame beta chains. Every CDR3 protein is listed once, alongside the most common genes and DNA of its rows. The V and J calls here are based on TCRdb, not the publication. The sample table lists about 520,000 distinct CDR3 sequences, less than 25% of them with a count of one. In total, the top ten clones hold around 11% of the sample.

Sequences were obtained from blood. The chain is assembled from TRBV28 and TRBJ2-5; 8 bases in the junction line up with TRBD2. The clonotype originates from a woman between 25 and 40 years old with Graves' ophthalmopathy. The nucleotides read TGTGCCAGCACTAGCGGGCTGAAGACCCAGTACTTC. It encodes CASTSGLKTQYF.